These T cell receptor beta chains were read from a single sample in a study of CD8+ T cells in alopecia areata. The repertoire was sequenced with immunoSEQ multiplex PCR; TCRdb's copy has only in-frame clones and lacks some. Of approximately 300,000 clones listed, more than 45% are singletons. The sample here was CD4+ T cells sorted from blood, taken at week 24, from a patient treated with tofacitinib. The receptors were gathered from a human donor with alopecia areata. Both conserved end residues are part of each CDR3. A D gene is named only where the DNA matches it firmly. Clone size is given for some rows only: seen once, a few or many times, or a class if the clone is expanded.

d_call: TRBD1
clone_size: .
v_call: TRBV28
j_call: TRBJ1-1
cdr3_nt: TGTGCCAGCAGGCCTTTTGGGACAGCGAACACTGAAGCTTTCTTT
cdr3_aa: CASRPFGTANTEAFF

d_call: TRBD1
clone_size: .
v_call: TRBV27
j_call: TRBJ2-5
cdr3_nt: TGTGCCAGCAGGGCGGGGACAGGGGAGGAGACCCAGTACTTC
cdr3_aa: CASRAGTGEETQYF

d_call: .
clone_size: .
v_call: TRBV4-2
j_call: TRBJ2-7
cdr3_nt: TGTGCCAGCAGCCAAGTCCGCGGGCAGGGCTCCTACGAGCAGTACTTC
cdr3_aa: CASSQVRGQGSYEQYF

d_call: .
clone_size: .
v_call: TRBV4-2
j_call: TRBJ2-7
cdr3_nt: TGTGCCAGCAGCCAAGTGACCTACGGGACGGATGCCTACGAGCAGTACTTC
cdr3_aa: CASSQVTYGTDAYEQYF

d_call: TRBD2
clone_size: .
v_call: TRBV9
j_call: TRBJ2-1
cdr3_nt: TGTGCCAGCAGCGTATCCCTCGCGGGGGGTACCTACAATGAGCAGTTCTTC
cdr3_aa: CASSVSLAGGTYNEQFF

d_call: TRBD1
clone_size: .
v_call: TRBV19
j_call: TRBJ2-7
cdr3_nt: TGTGCCAGTAGGGTACCTGGACAGGAGTACGAGCAGTACTTC
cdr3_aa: CASRVPGQEYEQYF

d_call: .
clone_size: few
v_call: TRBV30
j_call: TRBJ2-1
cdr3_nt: TGTGCCTGGAGTGTACCGGTGGGATTCCCCTACAATGAGCAGTTCTTC
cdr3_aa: CAWSVPVGFPYNEQFF

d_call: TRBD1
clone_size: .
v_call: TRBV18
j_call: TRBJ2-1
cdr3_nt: TGTGCCAGCTTGACCGGGACAGGGACCTACAATGAGCAGTTCTTC
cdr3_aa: CASLTGTGTYNEQFF

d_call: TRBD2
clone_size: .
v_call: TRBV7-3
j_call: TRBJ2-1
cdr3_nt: TGTGCCAGCAGCCCCTATGGAAGCGGGGCAAGCTCCTACAATGAGCAGTTCTTC
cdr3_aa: CASSPYGSGASSYNEQFF

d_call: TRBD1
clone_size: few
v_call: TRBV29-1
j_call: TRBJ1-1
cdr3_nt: TGCAGCGTGGATAAGACAGGGTTTTTAATCACTGAAGCTTTCTTT
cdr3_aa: CSVDKTGFLITEAFF

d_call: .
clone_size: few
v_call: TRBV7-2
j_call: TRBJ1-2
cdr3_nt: TGTGCCAGCAGCTTCATGTCGGGACAACGCTATGGCTACACCTTC
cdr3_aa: CASSFMSGQRYGYTF

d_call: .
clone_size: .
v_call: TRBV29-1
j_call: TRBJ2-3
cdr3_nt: TGCAGCGTTGAAGACCGATCCGGGAGAGCGCAGTATTTT
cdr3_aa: CSVEDRSGRAQYF

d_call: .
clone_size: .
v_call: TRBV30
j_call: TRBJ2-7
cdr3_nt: TGTGCCTGGTCCGACTGGGGCGAGCAGTACTTC
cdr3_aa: CAWSDWGEQYF

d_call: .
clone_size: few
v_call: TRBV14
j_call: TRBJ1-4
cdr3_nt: TGTGCCAGCAGCCAAGGGACACATGAAAAACTGTTTTTT
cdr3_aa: CASSQGTHEKLFF

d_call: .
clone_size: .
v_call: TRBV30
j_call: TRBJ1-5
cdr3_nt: TGTGCCTGGAGTGTAGAAGGGGGTTATTATAGCAATCAGCCCCAGCATTTT
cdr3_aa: CAWSVEGGYYSNQPQHF

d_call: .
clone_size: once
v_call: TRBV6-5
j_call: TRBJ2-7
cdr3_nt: TGTGCCAGCAGCCGGACGGTTGACTACGAGCAGTACTTC
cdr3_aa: CASSRTVDYEQYF

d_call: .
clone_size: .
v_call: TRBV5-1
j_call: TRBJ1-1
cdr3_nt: TGCGCCAGCAGCCCCCGAGGGGTGAACACTGAAGCTTTCTTT
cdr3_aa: CASSPRGVNTEAFF

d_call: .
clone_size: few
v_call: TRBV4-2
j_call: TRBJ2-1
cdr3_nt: TGTGCCAGCAGCCAAGGGTCTTGGGGGGATTCCTCCTACAATGAGCAGTTCTTC
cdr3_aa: CASSQGSWGDSSYNEQFF

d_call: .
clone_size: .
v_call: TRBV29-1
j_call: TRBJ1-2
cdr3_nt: TGCAGCGTAGACAGAAACTATGGCTACACCTTC
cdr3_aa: CSVDRNYGYTF

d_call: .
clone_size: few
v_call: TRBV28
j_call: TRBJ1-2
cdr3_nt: TGTGCCAGCAGTTCGTCGGCTAACTATGGCTACACCTTC
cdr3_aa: CASSSSANYGYTF

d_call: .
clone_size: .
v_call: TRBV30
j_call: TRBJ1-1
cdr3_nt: TGTGCCTGGAGGAGAGGGGGAGAAGCTTTCTTT
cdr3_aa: CAWRRGGEAFF

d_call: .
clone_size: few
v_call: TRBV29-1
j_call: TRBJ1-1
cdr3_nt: TGCAGCGTTGGGACAAGGATGAACACTGAAGCTTTCTTT
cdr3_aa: CSVGTRMNTEAFF

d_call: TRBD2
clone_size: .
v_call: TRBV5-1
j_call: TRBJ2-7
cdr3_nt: TGCGCCAGCAGCTTCGGGGGGATCGTCTACGAGCAGTACTTC
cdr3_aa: CASSFGGIVYEQYF

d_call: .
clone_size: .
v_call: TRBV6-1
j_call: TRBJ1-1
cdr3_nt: TGTGCCAGCACCCAAGGGGCGGTGAACACTGAAGCTTTCTTT
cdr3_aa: CASTQGAVNTEAFF

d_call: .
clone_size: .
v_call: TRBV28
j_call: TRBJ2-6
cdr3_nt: TGTGCCAGCAACCCTGGGGGAGCTGGGGCCAACGTCCTGACTTTC
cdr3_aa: CASNPGGAGANVLTF

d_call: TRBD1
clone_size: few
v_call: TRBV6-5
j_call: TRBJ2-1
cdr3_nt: TGTGCCAGCAGCCGGGACAGGAACAATGAGCAGTTCTTC
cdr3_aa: CASSRDRNNEQFF

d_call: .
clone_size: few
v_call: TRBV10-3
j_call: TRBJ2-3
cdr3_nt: TGTGCCATCAGTGAGTCTGTCCTCCGGTCTACTGCTACGCAGTATTTT
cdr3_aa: CAISESVLRSTATQYF

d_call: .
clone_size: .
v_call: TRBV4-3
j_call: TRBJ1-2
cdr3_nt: TGCGCCAGCAGCCAAGTTCCGGGGGCCTATGGCTACACCTTC
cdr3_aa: CASSQVPGAYGYTF

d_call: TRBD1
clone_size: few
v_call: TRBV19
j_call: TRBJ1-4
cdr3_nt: TGTGCCAGTAGTATAGGCGGGACAGGCGGAAATGAAAAACTGTTTTTT
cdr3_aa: CASSIGGTGGNEKLFF